These 23 T cell receptor beta chains share one sample of origin, sequenced in a study of shared clonotypes between healthy human individuals. The table came from immunoSEQ multiplex PCR; TCRdb's copy has only in-frame clones and leaves some out. The repertoire holds just over 2,000,000 clones, with 85% to 95% as singletons. Sequencing used naive CD4+ T cells sorted from blood. Regarding subset: CD45RA+ positively selected. The receptors originated from a young man in good health.

This chain connects TRBV18 to TRBJ2-1; a weak D match, TRBD2 (5 bases). Germline assignment: CDR1 KGHSH and CDR2 LQKENI. There are 16 residues in the CDR3. Deletions cut 3 bases from V and 6 bases from J, with 18 bases between. In DNA form, the CDR3 reads TGTGCCAGCTCACCCCCCGGAGGTCTATTCGGCAATGAGCAGTTCTTC. Translated, it gives CASSPPGGLFGNEQFF.

The chain carries TRBV6-6 and TRBJ1-3; D call uncertain. The V gene lost 5 bases and the J gene lost 1 base, with 12 bases spanning the gap. Germline V gene lookup returns CDR1 MNHNY and CDR2 SVGAGI (reference sequence). The CDR3 extends over 15 amino acids. This chain's CDR3 is CASSTGRKSGNTIYF. In DNA form, the CDR3 reads TGTGCCAGCAGTACTGGACGGAAGTCTGGAAACACCATATATTTT.

This clone was seen a single time. The chain carries TRBV5-6 and TRBJ1-1, with D possibly TRBD1 on 5 matching bases. Germline assignment: CDR1 SGHDT and CDR2 YYEEEE. CDR3 length: 15 residues. V was clipped by 1 base and J by 1 base, with 11 bases between them. CDR3 sequence: CASSLFWGQNTEAFF. The DNA of the CDR3 is TGTGCCAGCAGCTTGTTTTGGGGCCAGAACACTGAAGCTTTCTTT.

The rearrangement uses TRBV18 and TRBJ2-5, with D perhaps given as TRBD1 or TRBD2 (6 bases each). The CDR3 totals 17 residues. The V end was cut by 0 bases, the J end by 1 base, with 15 bases between. From germline, CDR1 is KGHSH and CDR2 LQKENI. CDR3 region: CASSPPVNRDSQETQYF. DNA for the CDR3: TGTGCCAGCTCACCACCGGTAAACAGGGACTCCCAAGAGACCCAGTACTTC.

The genes are TRBV7-9 and TRBJ1-2; D call uncertain. Germline V lookup: CDR1 SEHNR, CDR2 FQNEAQ (reference sequence). The CDR3 extends over 15 amino acids. With 0 bases removed from V and 3 bases from J, the gap between germline ends came to 11 bases. The CDR3 DNA follows: TGTGCCAGCAGCTTAGCGAGAGAGTCCGACTATGGCTACACCTTC. Translated, it gives CASSLARESDYGYTF.

This chain uses TRBV6-6 with TRBJ2-3; weak D call: TRBD1 (5 bases). This CDR3 is built from 15 residues. Germline assignment: CDR1 MNHNY and CDR2 SVGAGI (reference sequence). V was trimmed by 7 bases and J by 4 bases, leaving 18 bases between them. The CDR3 coding sequence is TGTGCCAGCATTCAGGGAACGAAGAGGTCAGATACGCAGTATTTT. As protein: CASIQGTKRSDTQYF.

V and J are TRBV19 and TRBJ1-3, with 9 positions matching TRBD1. Germline trimming cut 4 bases from V and 1 base from J; bases unmatched to any gene: 8. The CDR3 contains 17 residues. The germline V gene encodes CDR1 LNHDA and CDR2 SQIVND (reference sequence). The CDR3 region has the DNA TGTGCCAGTAGTACTCCGGGGACAGGGATGTCTGGAAACACCATATATTTT. Protein product: CASSTPGTGMSGNTIYF.

Of note for this clone: A read error may produce the germline difference seen at one junction end. Other DNA sequences from this sample encode an identical CDR3 as well. V gene TRBV7-9 combines with J gene TRBJ2-7, with 8 bases lining up with TRBD2. This CDR3 spans 14 amino acids. Germline assignment: CDR1 SEHNR and CDR2 FQNEAQ (reference sequence). As DNA, the CDR3 is TGTGCCAGCAGCCTACTAGCGGACTCCTATGAGCAGTACTTC. Translation gives CASSLLADSYEQYF. The full variable domain, completed using reference TRBV7-9 and TRBJ2-7, is DTGVSQNPRHKITKRGQNVTFRCDPISEHNRLYWYRQTLGQGPEFLTYFQNEAQLEKSRLLSDRFSAERPKGSFSTLEIQRTEQGDSAMYLCASSLLADSYEQYFGPGTRLTVT.

This chain uses TRBV29-1 with TRBJ1-1; tentative D call: TRBD1 (6 bases). V was pared by 6 bases and J by 7 bases, with 21 bases between. Germline V CDR1 and CDR2: SQVTM, ANQGSEA. This CDR3 is built from 14 residues. The CDR3 is CSVELRGAFIEAFF. DNA of the CDR3: TGCAGCGTCGAACTTCGGGGGGCATTCATTGAAGCTTTCTTT.

The gene calls are TRBV9 and TRBJ2-7; unclear D gene. V shed 1 base and J shed 1 base, with 12 bases lying between them. CDR3 size: 15 residues. CDR1 SGDLS and CDR2 YYNGEE come from the germline V gene. The CDR3 sequence is CASSVSDRRSYEQYF. Here the CDR3 DNA reads TGTGCCAGCAGCGTATCGGATAGAAGATCCTACGAGCAGTACTTC.

This clone was recorded only once. This chain links TRBV4-1 with TRBJ2-3; 8 nucleotides line up with TRBD2. Trimming removed 3 bases from V and 0 bases from J; junction bases left unmatched: 8. Germline CDR1 is MGHRA and CDR2 is YSYEKL. The CDR3 loop spans 17 amino acids. CDR3 nucleotides: TGCGCCAGCAGCCAGGGATTAAGCGGGGGTAGCACAGATACGCAGTATTTT. This codes for CASSQGLSGGSTDTQYF.

This chain uses TRBV5-1 with TRBJ2-5; 7 positions agree with TRBD1. The CDR3 contains 14 residues. V was pared by 3 bases and J by 3 bases, with 5 bases of the junction left unmatched. Germline V gene sequence: CDR1 SGHRS, CDR2 YFSETQ. CDR3 DNA: TGCGCCAGCAGCTGGGGGACAGCTAAAGAGACCCAGTACTTC. This gives the protein CASSWGTAKETQYF.

This chain links TRBV7-9 with TRBJ2-5; D remains unclear. V was clipped by 6 bases and J by 7 bases, with 24 bases between them. CDR3 length equals 16 residues. CDR1 and CDR2 from the germline V gene are SEHNR and FQNEAQ (reference sequence). The CDR3 DNA reads TGTGCCAGCAGTCCCGTTTGGTCGGACGAAGGCGGGACCCAGTACTTC. It translates to CASSPVWSDEGGTQYF.

This chain connects TRBV4-1 to TRBJ2-3; 10 nucleotides agree with TRBD2. CDR1 is MGHRA and CDR2 is YSYEKL in the germline V gene. The CDR3 has 16 residues. With V trimmed by 7 bases and J by 2 bases, 9 bases remained unmatched. The CDR3 region has the DNA TGCGCCAGCAAGGGCCCTAGCGGGGGCCACACAGATACGCAGTATTTT. Its protein product is CASKGPSGGHTDTQYF.

The rearrangement links TRBV19 to TRBJ1-1; 7 bases are a match to TRBD1. CDR1 is LNHDA and CDR2 is SQIVND in the germline V gene (reference sequence). Germline trimming cut 4 bases from V and 7 bases from J; bases unmatched to any gene: 6. The CDR3 length is 13 residues. The CDR3 DNA reads TGTGCCAGTAGTACCCCGACAGGGAGTGAAGCTTTCTTT. Translating gives CASSTPTGSEAFF.

The V call is TRBV6-5, the J call TRBJ1-3, with D perhaps TRBD1 (6 bases). V was trimmed by 0 bases and J by 7 bases, leaving 13 bases between them. The CDR3 sequence is 15 residues long. Germline CDR1 and CDR2: MNHEY and SVGAGI. This CDR3 is CASSYSWGAGNTIYF. In nucleotides, the CDR3 is TGTGCCAGCAGTTACTCGTGGGGGGCCGGGAACACCATATATTTT.

This chain joins TRBV11-2 and TRBJ2-7; D is possibly TRBD2 (6 bases). This CDR3 is 15 amino acids long. The germline gives CDR1 SGHAT, CDR2 FQNNGV. V was shortened by 5 bases and J by 1 base, with 15 bases between the two germline ends. The CDR3 loop reads CASSPTLASSYEQYF. The CDR3 DNA reads as TGTGCCAGCAGCCCCACCCTAGCGTCATCCTACGAGCAGTACTTC.

V usage is TRBV5-1 and J usage is TRBJ2-3; possible D gene TRBD1, 6 bases. The CDR3 contains 15 residues. Germline CDR1 reads SGHRS; CDR2 reads YFSETQ. The ends were cut back, 2 bases at V and 3 bases at J, with 13 bases in the middle. In DNA, the CDR3 is TGCGCCAGCAGCTTACAGGGATATCGAACAGATACGCAGTATTTT. It yields the protein CASSLQGYRTDTQYF.

About this clone itself: At the DNA level, this CDR3 is encoded by other sequences in the same sample as well. The J gene is TRBJ1-5, the V gene TRBV2; D unresolved. CDR3 length equals 11 residues. CDR1 is SNHLY and CDR2 is FYNNEI in the germline V gene. Trimming shortened V by 4 bases and J by 5 bases, and 3 bases separated the two germline ends. As DNA, the CDR3 is TGTGCCAGCAGTGGGGATCAGCCCCAGCATTTT. Amino acid sequence: CASSGDQPQHF.

This chain connects TRBV4-1 to TRBJ2-7; 9 bases fit TRBD2. CDR1 and CDR2 (germline): MGHRA, YSYEKL. The CDR3 is 16 residues long. V lost 0 bases to trimming and J lost 3 bases; unmatched junction nucleotides: 6. Here the CDR3 DNA reads TGCGCCAGCAGCCAAGATCAGCGGGAGGCCTTCTACGAGCAGTACTTC. Protein: CASSQDQREAFYEQYF.

This chain joins TRBV5-4 and TRBJ2-1, with D tentatively TRBD2 (6 bases). Deletions cut 4 bases from V and 6 bases from J, with 14 bases between. The CDR3 loop spans 14 amino acids. Germline loops: CDR1 SGHNT, CDR2 YYREEE (reference sequence). The CDR3 DNA reads as TGTGCCAGCAGCCAAATCGGGACTCTCAATGAGCAGTTCTTC. This sequence encodes CASSQIGTLNEQFF.

The V call is TRBV19, the J call TRBJ1-2, with no clear D. Germline V gene lookup returns CDR1 LNHDA and CDR2 SQIVND (reference sequence). This CDR3 region has 12 residues. V shed 3 bases and J shed 4 bases, with 6 bases lying between them. For the CDR3, the DNA is TGTGCCAGTAGTATGTGGGGCTATGGCTACACCTTC. As protein: CASSMWGYGYTF. Supplemented by reference TRBV19 and TRBJ1-2, the full variable domain reads DGGITQSPKYLFRKEGQNVTLSCEQNLNHDAMYWYRQDPGQGLRLIYYSQIVNDFQKGDIAEGYSVSREKKESFPLTVTSAQKNPTAFYLCASSMWGYGYTFGSGTRLTVV.

The rearrangement joins TRBV2 to TRBJ2-7; tentatively, D is TRBD1 (6 bases). The CDR3 consists of 14 residues. Germline loops: CDR1 SNHLY, CDR2 FYNNEI. The ends were cut back, 4 bases at V and 4 bases at J, with 14 bases in the middle. The CDR3 is CASSAGQIRYEQYF. DNA of the CDR3: TGTGCCAGCAGTGCTGGACAGATAAGATACGAGCAGTACTTC. Supplemented by reference TRBV2 and TRBJ2-7, the full variable domain reads EPEVTQTPSHQVTQMGQEVILRCVPISNHLYFYWYRQILGQKVEFLVSFYNNEISEKSEIFDDQFSVERPDGSNFTLKIRSTKLEDSAMYFCASSAGQIRYEQYFGPGTRLTVT.